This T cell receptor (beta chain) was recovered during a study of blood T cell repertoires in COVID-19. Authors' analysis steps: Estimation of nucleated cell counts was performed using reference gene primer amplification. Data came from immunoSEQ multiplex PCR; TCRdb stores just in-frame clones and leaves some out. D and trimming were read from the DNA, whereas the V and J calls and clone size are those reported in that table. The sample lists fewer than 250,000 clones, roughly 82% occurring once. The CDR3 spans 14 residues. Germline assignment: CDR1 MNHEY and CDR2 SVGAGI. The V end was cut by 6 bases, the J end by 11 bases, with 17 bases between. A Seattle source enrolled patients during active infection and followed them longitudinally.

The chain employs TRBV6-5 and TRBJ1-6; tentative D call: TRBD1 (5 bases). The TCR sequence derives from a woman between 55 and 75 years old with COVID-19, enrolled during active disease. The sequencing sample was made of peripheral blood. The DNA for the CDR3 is TGTGCCAGCAGAAATGACGGGTCAGGGACACCCCTCCACTTT. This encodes CASRNDGSGTPLHF.